What follows is one T cell receptor (beta chain) and its context. Its antigen remains unknown. This entry belongs to a study of vaccination effects on CD4 cells after COVID-19. Viral peptide pool expansion of antigen-specific CD4+ T cells preceded sequencing in the ViraFEST assay. Cells that had been cultured for roughly 9 days were the source of isolated CD4+ T cells. Two doses of BNT162b2 or mRNA-1273 vaccine were administered to participants. Using immunoSEQ multiplex PCR, the repertoire was profiled, and TCRdb retains in-frame clones only, with some absent. The sample holds under 25,000 clones, roughly 80% seen once. CDR3 size: 12 residues. Germline CDR1 MDHEN, CDR2 SYDVKM. The ends were cut back, 6 bases at V and 8 bases at J, with 11 bases in the middle.

The receptor was derived from a human donor who received a COVID-19 vaccine. Some clones in this sample may be carry-over from other donors' samples. The sequenced sample was CD4+ T cells from PBMCs cultured with SARS-CoV-2 spike peptides, obtained after COVID-19 vaccination. This sequence joins TRBV28 and TRBJ2-1; D unclear. The CDR3 coding sequence is TGTGCCAGCAGCCCTGGACCTTATGAGCAGTTCTTC. Protein product: CASSPGPYEQFF. The full variable domain, completed using reference TRBV28 and TRBJ2-1, is DVKVTQSSRYLVKRTGEKVFLECVQDMDHENMFWYRQDPGLGLRLIYFSYDVKMKEKGDIPEGYSVSREKKERFSLILESASTNQTSMYLCASSPGPYEQFFGPGTRLTVL.